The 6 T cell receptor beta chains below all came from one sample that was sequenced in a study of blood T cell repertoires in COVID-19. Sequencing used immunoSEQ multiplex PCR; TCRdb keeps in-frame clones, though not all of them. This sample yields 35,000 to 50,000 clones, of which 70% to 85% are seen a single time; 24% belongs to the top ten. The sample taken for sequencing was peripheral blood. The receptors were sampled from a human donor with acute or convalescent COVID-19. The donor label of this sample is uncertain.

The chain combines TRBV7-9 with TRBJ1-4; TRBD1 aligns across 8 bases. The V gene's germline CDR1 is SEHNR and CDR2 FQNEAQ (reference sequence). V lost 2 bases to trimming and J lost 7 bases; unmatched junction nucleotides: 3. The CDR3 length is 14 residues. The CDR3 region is CASSLRTGPEKLFF. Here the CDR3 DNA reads TGTGCCAGCAGCTTAAGGACAGGGCCTGAAAAACTGTTTTTT.

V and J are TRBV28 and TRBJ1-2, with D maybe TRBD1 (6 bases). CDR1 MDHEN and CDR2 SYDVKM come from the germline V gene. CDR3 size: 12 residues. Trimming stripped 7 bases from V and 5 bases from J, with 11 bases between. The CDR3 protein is CASNAGTYGYTF. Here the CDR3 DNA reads TGTGCCAGCAATGCCGGGACATATGGCTACACCTTC.

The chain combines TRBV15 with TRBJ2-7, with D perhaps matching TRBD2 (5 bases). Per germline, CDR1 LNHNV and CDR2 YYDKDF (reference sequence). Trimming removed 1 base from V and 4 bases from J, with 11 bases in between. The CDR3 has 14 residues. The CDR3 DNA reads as TGTGCCACCAGCAGAGTAGGTCCGGGGTACGAGCAGTACTTC. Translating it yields CATSRVGPGYEQYF.

In DNA form, the CDR3 reads TGTGCCAGCAGCTTAGATAGGAACACTGAAGCTTTCTTT. As protein: CASSLDRNTEAFF. The J gene is TRBJ1-1, the V gene TRBV7-9; the D is unclear. V lost 1 base, J lost 1 base, and 4 bases lay in between. CDR1 SEHNR and CDR2 FQNEAQ come from the germline V gene (reference sequence). This CDR3 spans 13 amino acids.

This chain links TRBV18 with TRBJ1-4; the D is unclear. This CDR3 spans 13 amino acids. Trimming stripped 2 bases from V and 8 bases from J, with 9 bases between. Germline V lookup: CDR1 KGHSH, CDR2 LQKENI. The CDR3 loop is CASSPNLREKLFF. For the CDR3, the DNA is TGTGCCAGCTCACCAAACCTTAGAGAAAAACTGTTTTTT.

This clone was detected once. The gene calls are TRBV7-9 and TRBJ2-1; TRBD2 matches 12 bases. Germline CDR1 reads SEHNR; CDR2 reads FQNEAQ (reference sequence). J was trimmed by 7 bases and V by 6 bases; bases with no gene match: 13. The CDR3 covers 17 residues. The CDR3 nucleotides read TGTGCCAGCAGAGAACTAGCGGGAGGCCGGGTCGCGAATGAGCAGTTCTTC. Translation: CASRELAGGRVANEQFF.